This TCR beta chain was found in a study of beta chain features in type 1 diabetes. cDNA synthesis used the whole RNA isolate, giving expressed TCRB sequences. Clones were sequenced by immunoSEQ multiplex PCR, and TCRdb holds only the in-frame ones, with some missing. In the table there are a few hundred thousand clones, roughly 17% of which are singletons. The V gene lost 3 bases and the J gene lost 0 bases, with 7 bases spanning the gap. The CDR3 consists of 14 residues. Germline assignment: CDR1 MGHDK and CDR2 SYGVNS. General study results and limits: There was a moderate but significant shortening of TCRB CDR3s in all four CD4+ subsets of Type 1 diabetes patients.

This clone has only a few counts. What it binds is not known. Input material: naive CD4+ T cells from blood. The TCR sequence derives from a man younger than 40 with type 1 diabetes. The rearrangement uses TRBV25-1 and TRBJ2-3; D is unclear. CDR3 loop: CASSDITSTDTQYF. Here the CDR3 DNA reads TGTGCCAGCAGTGACATAACTAGCACAGATACGCAGTATTTT. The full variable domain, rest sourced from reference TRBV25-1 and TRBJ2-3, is EADIYQTPRYLVIGTGKKITLECSQTMGHDKMYWYQQDPGMELHLIHYSYGVNSTEKGDLSSESTVSRIRTEHFPLTLESARPSHTSQYLCASSDITSTDTQYFGPGTRLTVL.